This entry is about one TCR beta chain. In its sample, this clonotype was seen a few times. The antigen it recognizes is unknown. The sample holds no much larger clone one base away, and base qualities are not on file. The data stem from a study of immune heterogeneity within non-small cell lung tumors (dated by TCRdb to between 2017 and 2018). For context, the study as a whole: By histology, a few squamous cell carcinomas, fewer than twelve non-squamous carcinomas and 1 tumor not otherwise specified were included. TCR repertoire analysis included more than 55 tumor loci from around 16 patients, whereas transcriptome data included only roughly 45 loci from 11 to 12 patients. The study combined whole-exome sequencing, RNA-seq and TCR beta repertoire sequencing of multiple spatially distinct regions from each NSCLC tumor to examine intratumoral immune heterogeneity. Binding of neoantigens to the HLA alleles of each patient was predicted with netMHCpan-3.0 for mutant peptides of 8 to 11 amino acids.

The TCR template was genomic DNA extracted from bulk tumor tissue, and approximately 630 ng of gDNA was amplified for each sample. During surgery, multiple biopsies were taken from each primary tumor, with sampling sites spaced as far apart as possible within the tumor mass. The study cohort was described as untreated and was composed of newly diagnosed NSCLC cases undergoing curative surgery. Donors were 15 or so newly diagnosed non-small cell lung cancer patients undergoing surgery with curative intent. The resected tumor masses were reviewed by two independent pathologists. Only DNA and RNA samples of high quality went on to sequencing. Trimming takes 5 bases from V and 0 bases from J, and the germline ends sit 14 bases apart. Based on the germline V gene, the CDR1 and CDR2 sequences are SGHAT and FQNNGV. The CDR3 has 17 amino acids, counting the end cysteine and phenylalanine. The retained sequence is limited to the CDR3, 51 bases, with the frame set at the first base.

What the research found in general, with its limitations: Individual patients mostly had different high-frequency TCR beta clonotypes. Local T-cell repertoire clonality showed a statistically significant but moderate positive correlation with local tumor mutational burden (R around 0.36). Within a given patient, the same dominant CDR3B clonotypes showed up repeatedly across loci, although different tumor locations also carried unique high-frequency clones.

The TCR beta CDR3 region was amplified with a multiplex PCR system whose first round of 10 cycles used 32 V-gene forward primers and 13 J-gene reverse primers. The first PCR round used a QIAGEN Multiplex PCR Kit, and the primer sequences were filed in Chinese patent CN105087789A. A second PCR round added Illumina universal primers using the Phusion High-Fidelity PCR Kit. TCR libraries were paired-end sequenced at 151 bp read length on the Illumina HiSeq X Ten platform. The authors' analysis ran thus. Cutadapt was used to discard reads without multiplex PCR primers, PEAR merged the read pairs, and MiXCR with default settings called the CDR3 regions. Shannon entropy measured repertoire diversity, and clonality was calculated as one minus the Shannon entropy divided by the ln of the count of productive unique sequences. Dominant or high-frequency T-cell clones were defined as clonotypes at frequencies of at least 0.5%. TCRdb trimmed public reads at Q25 via fastp, called clones via MiXCR and kept in-frame beta chains. Identical CDR3 proteins give one entry, which carries the most common genes and DNA. TCRdb's processing, not the study's, gives the V and J calls here. In this sample the table shows fewer than 25,000 distinct CDR3 sequences, 25% to 35% of which occur a single time. 3.7% of the sample goes to the ten largest clones.

Source material: lung tumor tissue. The chain was built from TRBV11-2 and TRBJ2-6, with TRBD1 perhaps the D gene, on 6 matching bases. This sequence was found in a man in his forties or fifties with non-small cell lung cancer. This receptor carries the CDR3 CASSRGQFLSGANVLTF. The DNA sequence is as follows: TGTGCCAGCAGCCGCGGACAGTTTCTCTCTGGGGCCAACGTCCTGACTTTC.